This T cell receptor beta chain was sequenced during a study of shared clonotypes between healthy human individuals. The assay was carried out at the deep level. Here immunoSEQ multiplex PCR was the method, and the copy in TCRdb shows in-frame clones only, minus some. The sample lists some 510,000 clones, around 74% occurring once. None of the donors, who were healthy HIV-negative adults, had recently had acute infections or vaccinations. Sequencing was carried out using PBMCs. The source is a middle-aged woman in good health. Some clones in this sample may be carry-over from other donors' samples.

The CDR3 loop is CASSPGTSWDGELFF. DNA of the CDR3: TGTGCCAGCAGCCCAGGGACTAGCTGGGACGGGGAGCTGTTTTTT. This chain joins TRBV5-4 and TRBJ2-2; TRBD2 matches 9 bases. Trimming at V came to 4 bases and at J to 7 bases, leaving 8 bases not matched to a gene. The CDR3 length is 15 residues. The germline V gene has CDR1 SGHNT and CDR2 YYREEE (reference sequence).